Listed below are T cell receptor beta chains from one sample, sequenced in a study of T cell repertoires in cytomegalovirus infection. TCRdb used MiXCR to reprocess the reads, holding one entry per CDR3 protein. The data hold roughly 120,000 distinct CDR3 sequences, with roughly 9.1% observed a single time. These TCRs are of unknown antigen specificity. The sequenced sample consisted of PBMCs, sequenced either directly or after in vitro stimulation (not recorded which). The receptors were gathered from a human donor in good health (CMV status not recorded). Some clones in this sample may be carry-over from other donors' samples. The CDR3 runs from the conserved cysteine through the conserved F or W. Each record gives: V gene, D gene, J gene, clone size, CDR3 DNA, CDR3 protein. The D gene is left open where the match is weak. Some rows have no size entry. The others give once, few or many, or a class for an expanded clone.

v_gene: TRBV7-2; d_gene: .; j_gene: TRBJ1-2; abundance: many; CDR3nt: TGTGCCAGCAGCTTAGCACGGACCGGAGGCTACACCTTC; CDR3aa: CASSLARTGGYTF
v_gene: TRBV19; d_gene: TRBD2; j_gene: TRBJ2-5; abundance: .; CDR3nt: TGTGCCAGCAGACTAGCGGGAGTCCTGGAGACCCAGTACTTC; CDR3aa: CASRLAGVLETQYF
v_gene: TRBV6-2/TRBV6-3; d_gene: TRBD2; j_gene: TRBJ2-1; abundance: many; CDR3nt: TGTGCCAGCAGTTACCCTAGCGGGAGTCTCTATGAGCAGTTCTTC; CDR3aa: CASSYPSGSLYEQFF
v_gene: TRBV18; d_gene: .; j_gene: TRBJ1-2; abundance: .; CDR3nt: TGTGCCAGCTCACCCCAGGCGGGCAACTATGGCTACACCTTC; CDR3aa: CASSPQAGNYGYTF
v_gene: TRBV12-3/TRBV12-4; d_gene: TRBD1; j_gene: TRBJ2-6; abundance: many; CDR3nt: TGTGCCAGCAGTTTAGATCTCCTAGTCAGGGGGAGCTCTGGGGCCAACGTCCTGACTTTC; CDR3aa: CASSLDLLVRGSSGANVLTF
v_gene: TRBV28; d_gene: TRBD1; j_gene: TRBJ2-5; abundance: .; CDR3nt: TGTGCCAGCAATTCGCAGGGGGCCCGCGAGACCCAGTACTTC; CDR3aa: CASNSQGARETQYF
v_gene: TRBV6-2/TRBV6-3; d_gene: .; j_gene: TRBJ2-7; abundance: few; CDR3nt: TGTGCCAGCAGTTACTCGAGACAGGCCCTAAAAATCTACGAGCAGTACTTC; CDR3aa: CASSYSRQALKIYEQYF
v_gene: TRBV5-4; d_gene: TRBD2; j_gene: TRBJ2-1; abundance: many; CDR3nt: TGTGCCAGCACCAAACGCTCGGGGGGTGAGCAGTTCTTC; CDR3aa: CASTKRSGGEQFF
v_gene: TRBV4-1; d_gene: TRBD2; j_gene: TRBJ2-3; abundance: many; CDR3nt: TGCGCCAGCAGCCTAGGAGCGGGAGCTGGAGATACGCAGTATTTT; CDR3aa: CASSLGAGAGDTQYF
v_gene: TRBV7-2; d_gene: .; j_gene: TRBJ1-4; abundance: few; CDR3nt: TGTGCCAGCAGCCGGGGGGCAAGCCGTAATGAAAAACTGTTTTTT; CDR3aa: CASSRGASRNEKLFF
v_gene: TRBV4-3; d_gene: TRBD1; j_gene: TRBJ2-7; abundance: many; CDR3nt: TGCGCCAGCAGCCACGACCAAGGACAGGGTTCTAACGAGCAGTACTTC; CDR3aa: CASSHDQGQGSNEQYF
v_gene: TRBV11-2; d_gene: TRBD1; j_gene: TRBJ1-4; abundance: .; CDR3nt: TGTGCCAGCAGCCCGGACAGGGGGTGGTCTGGAATTGAAAAACTGTTTTTT; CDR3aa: CASSPDRGWSGIEKLFF
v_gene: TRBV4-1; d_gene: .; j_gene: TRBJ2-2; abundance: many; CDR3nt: TGCGCCAGCAGCCCAAAACCGAAAGCGGGTCCGAACACCGGGGAGCTGTTTTTT; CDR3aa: CASSPKPKAGPNTGELFF
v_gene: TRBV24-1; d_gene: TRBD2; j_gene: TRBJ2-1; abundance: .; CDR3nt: TGTGCCACCAGTGATTCGGGACTAGCGGGAGGTAAGGATGAGCAGTTCTTC; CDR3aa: CATSDSGLAGGKDEQFF
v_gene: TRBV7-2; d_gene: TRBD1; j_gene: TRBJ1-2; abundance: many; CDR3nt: TGTGCCAGCAGCCCGGGACAGGGCTCCATAAGCACCTTC; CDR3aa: CASSPGQGSISTF
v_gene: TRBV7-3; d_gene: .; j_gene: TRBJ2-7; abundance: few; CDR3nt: TGTGCCAGCAGCTCTTCACTAGTGAGCGAGCAGTACTTC; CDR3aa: CASSSSLVSEQYF
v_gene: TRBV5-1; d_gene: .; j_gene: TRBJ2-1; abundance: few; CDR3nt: TGCGCCAGCAGACAGACGCCGGCGAACAATGAGCAGTTCTTC; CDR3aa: CASRQTPANNEQFF
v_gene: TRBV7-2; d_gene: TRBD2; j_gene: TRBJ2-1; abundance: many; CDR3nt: TGTGCCAGCAGCTTAATCGGACTAGCGTCCTACAATGAGCAGTTCTTC; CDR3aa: CASSLIGLASYNEQFF